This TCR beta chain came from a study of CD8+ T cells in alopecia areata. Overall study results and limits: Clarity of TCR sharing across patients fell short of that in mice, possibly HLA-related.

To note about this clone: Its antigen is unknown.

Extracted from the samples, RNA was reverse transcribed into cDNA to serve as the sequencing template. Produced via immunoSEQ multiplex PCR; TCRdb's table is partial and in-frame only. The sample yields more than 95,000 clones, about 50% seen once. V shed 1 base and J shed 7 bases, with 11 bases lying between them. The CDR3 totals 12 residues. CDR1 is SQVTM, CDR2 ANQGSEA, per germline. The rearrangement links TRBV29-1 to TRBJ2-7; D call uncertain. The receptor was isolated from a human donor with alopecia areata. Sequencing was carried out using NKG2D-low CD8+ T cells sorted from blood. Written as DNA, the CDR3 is TGCAGCGTTGAAGTACGAAGAGCAGAGCAGTACTTC. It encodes CSVEVRRAEQYF.